These 27 T cell receptor beta chains share one sample of origin, sequenced in a study of blood T cell repertoires in COVID-19. Sequencing used immunoSEQ multiplex PCR; TCRdb keeps in-frame clones, though not all of them. The repertoire holds about 200,000 clones, with around nine tenths as singletons. Sequenced sample: peripheral blood. The receptors originated from a man aged 60 to 69 who had recovered from COVID-19.

The V call is TRBV7-8, the J call TRBJ1-6, with 8 bases identical to TRBD1. After removal of 5 bases from V and 4 bases from J, the junction contained 16 bases not matched to a gene. Germline V gene sequence: CDR1 SGHVS, CDR2 FQNEAQ. The CDR3 is 19 amino acids. This CDR3 is CASSLVGGGTGHYNSPLHF. As DNA, the CDR3 is TGTGCCAGCAGCCTAGTTGGGGGGGGGACAGGACATTATAATTCACCCCTCCACTTT.

V usage is TRBV12-3 or TRBV12-4 and J usage is TRBJ1-2; D possibly corresponds to TRBD1 (5 bases). V was cut by 6 bases and J by 8 bases, with 16 bases left in between. The CDR3 loop spans 13 amino acids. The DNA for the CDR3 is TGTGCCAGCAGGGCGACAGACGTCCACGGCTACACCTTC. It encodes CASRATDVHGYTF.

This chain uses TRBV9 with TRBJ2-3; D is uncertain. CDR1 and CDR2 from the germline V gene are SGDLS and YYNGEE. Trimming stripped 0 bases from V and 7 bases from J, with 6 bases between. The CDR3 runs 12 residues. CDR3 sequence reads: CASSVEFNTQYF. DNA for the CDR3: TGTGCCAGCAGCGTAGAATTCAATACGCAGTATTTT.

CDR3 in amino acids: CASSLVQGETQYF. CDR3 bases: TGTGCCAGCAGCTTAGTACAGGGGGAGACCCAGTACTTC. The chain couples TRBV7-2 to TRBJ2-5; 7 bases agree with TRBD1. With V trimmed by 1 base and J by 5 bases, 1 base remained unmatched. The CDR3 runs to 13 residues. Germline V CDR1 and CDR2: SGHTA, FQGNSA.

The V gene is TRBV5-1, the J gene TRBJ2-1; D call uncertain. The germline gives CDR1 SGHRS, CDR2 YFSETQ. The CDR3 has 12 residues. V lost 1 base and J lost 9, with 8 bases in between. The CDR3 spells CASSLFSTEQFF. CDR3 sequence (DNA): TGCGCCAGCAGCTTGTTTTCTACTGAGCAGTTCTTC.

The chain is built from TRBV12-5 and TRBJ2-3; TRBD2 might be the D (5 bases). There are 16 residues in the CDR3. The germline V gene has CDR1 LGHNT and CDR2 FRNRAP. V gave up 7 bases and J gave up 5 bases, with 22 bases separating them. As DNA, the CDR3 is TGTGCTAGTGCCTCGCCGAGGAGCCCAGAGGGAGATACGCAGTATTTT. This gives the protein CASASPRSPEGDTQYF.

The chain is built from TRBV28 and TRBJ1-4, with D possibly being TRBD1 (5 bases). The CDR3 loop spans 14 amino acids. V was shortened by 1 base and J by 8 bases, with 11 bases between the two germline ends. Germline V lookup: CDR1 MDHEN, CDR2 SYDVKM. The chain's CDR3 is CASSLLGRVEKLFF. In DNA, the CDR3 is TGTGCCAGCAGTTTATTGGGCAGGGTGGAAAAACTGTTTTTT. Supplemented by reference TRBV28 and TRBJ1-4, the full variable domain reads DVKVTQSSRYLVKRTGEKVFLECVQDMDHENMFWYRQDPGLGLRLIYFSYDVKMKEKGDIPEGYSVSREKKERFSLILESASTNQTSMYLCASSLLGRVEKLFFGSGTQLSVL.

The rearrangement joins TRBV19 to TRBJ2-1, with D perhaps TRBD1 (8 bases). The ends were cut back, 4 bases at V and 5 bases at J, with 18 bases in the middle. This CDR3 has 16 amino acids. Looked up from germline, CDR1 is LNHDA and CDR2 is SQIVND (reference sequence). In nucleotides, the CDR3 is TGTGCCAGTAGTAGAGTACAGGGGGGGATCGACAATGAGCAGTTCTTC. Translation gives CASSRVQGGIDNEQFF.

This sequence joins TRBV3-1 (or the pseudogene TRBV3-2) and TRBJ2-3; TRBD1 aligns across 7 bases. CDR1 LGHDT and CDR2 YNNKEL come from the germline V gene (reference sequence). J was trimmed by 4 bases and V by 2 bases; bases with no gene match: 6. This CDR3 contains 15 residues. CDR3 sequence: CASSQRGHRADTQYF. CDR3 DNA: TGTGCCAGCAGCCAAAGGGGGCACCGGGCAGATACGCAGTATTTT.

The rearrangement uses TRBV28 and TRBJ1-4, with D unclear. Germline assignment: CDR1 MDHEN and CDR2 SYDVKM. This CDR3 has 12 residues. The V end lost 7 bases, the J end lost 6 bases, and 9 bases lay between the germline ends. The CDR3: CASNLSHEKLFF. The CDR3 DNA is TGTGCCAGCAATCTATCCCATGAAAAACTGTTTTTT.

The chain joins TRBV6-1 to TRBJ2-1; 11 bases are shared with TRBD2. Trimming cost V 3 bases and J 7 bases; bases outside gene matches: 8. CDR3 size: 16 residues. In germline, CDR1 is MNHNS, CDR2 SASEGT. CDR3 amino acids: CASSDRPGLAENEQFF. DNA for the CDR3: TGTGCCAGCAGTGATCGGCCGGGACTAGCGGAGAATGAGCAGTTCTTC.

This chain uses TRBV4-2 with TRBJ2-1; 9 bases map to TRBD2. This CDR3 comprises 17 residues. V was pared by 0 bases and J by 0 bases, with 3 bases of the junction left unmatched. The germline V gene has CDR1 LGHNA and CDR2 YNFKEQ. The CDR3 region has the DNA TGTGCCAGCAGCCAAGAAGGTAGCGGGGGCTCCTACAATGAGCAGTTCTTC. This encodes CASSQEGSGGSYNEQFF.

The chain has TRBV27 and TRBJ2-5, with 7 nucleotides matching TRBD1. Germline loops: CDR1 MNHEY, CDR2 SMNVEV (reference sequence). Germline trimming cut 8 bases from V and 5 bases from J; bases unmatched to any gene: 14. The CDR3 loop spans 15 amino acids. The CDR3 here is CASSLQQGLGETQYF. The CDR3 DNA follows: TGTGCCAGCTCCCTTCAACAGGGGCTGGGGGAGACCCAGTACTTC.

The chain uses TRBV2 and TRBJ2-2, with a weak D call TRBD1 (5 bases). CDR3 size: 13 residues. Trimming took 6 bases from V and 3 from J, leaving 8 bases between them. Germline CDR1 reads SNHLY; CDR2 reads FYNNEI. The CDR3 DNA sequence: TGTGCCAGCAGAACACAGGACACCGGGGAGCTGTTTTTT. As protein: CASRTQDTGELFF.

J is TRBJ2-3 and V is TRBV5-8; TRBD2 is a possible D gene (5 bases). V lost 3 bases and J 5 bases, leaving 16 bases between the germline ends. CDR1 and CDR2 from the germline V gene are SGHTS and YDEGEE. The CDR3 is 15 amino acids. The chain's CDR3 is CASSSLGPGIDTQYF. Written as DNA, the CDR3 is TGTGCCAGCAGCTCACTAGGGCCGGGTATAGATACGCAGTATTTT.

J is TRBJ2-1 and V is TRBV9; possibly TRBD2 for D (5 bases). The germline V and J ends were trimmed by 2 bases and 5 bases, with 14 bases remaining between them. The germline V gene encodes CDR1 SGDLS and CDR2 YYNGEE. There are 15 residues in the CDR3. CDR3 sequence (DNA): TGTGCCAGCAGCGTTGGGTTAGCGACAAACAATGAGCAGTTCTTC. It yields the protein CASSVGLATNNEQFF.

The rearrangement links TRBV9 to TRBJ2-7; 11 nucleotides align to TRBD2. The CDR3 sequence is 15 residues long. After removal of 3 bases from V and 5 bases from J, the junction contained 7 bases not matched to a gene. Looked up from germline, CDR1 is SGDLS and CDR2 is YYNGEE. CDR3 in DNA: TGTGCCAGCAGCGATGGGACTAGCGGTCCCCACGAGCAGTACTTC. Protein product: CASSDGTSGPHEQYF.

This clone was picked up one time. The chain uses TRBV6-5 and TRBJ1-5; D is possibly TRBD1 (6 bases). Germline assignment: CDR1 MNHEY and CDR2 SVGAGI. Trimming removed 2 bases at V and 0 bases at J, with 11 bases between. This CDR3 region has 16 residues. The CDR3 is CASSYLRDISNQPQHF. CDR3 nucleotides: TGTGCCAGCAGTTACCTCCGGGACATTAGCAATCAGCCCCAGCATTTT.

The rearrangement links TRBV14 to TRBJ2-1, with TRBD2 as a possible D gene (6 bases). There are 15 residues in the CDR3. Trimming removed 5 bases at V and 7 bases at J, with 18 bases between. Germline CDR1 and CDR2: SGHDN and FVKESK. CDR3 loop: CASSMPGLRRNEQFF. For the CDR3, the DNA is TGTGCCAGCAGCATGCCGGGACTTCGGAGGAATGAGCAGTTCTTC.

This sequence joins TRBV11-1 and TRBJ2-5; D uncertain. The ends were cut back, 3 bases at V and 5 bases at J, with 10 bases in the middle. The CDR3 loop spans 13 amino acids. Germline V gene lookup returns CDR1 SGHAT and CDR2 FQDESV (reference sequence). DNA for the CDR3: TGTGCCAGCAGCTTTTCGCGTATGGAGACCCAGTACTTC. This translates into CASSFSRMETQYF.

This clone appeared once. The rearrangement uses TRBV29-1 and TRBJ1-3; the D is unclear. This CDR3 spans 12 amino acids. With 5 bases removed from V and 3 bases from J, the gap between germline ends came to 8 bases. Germline assignment: CDR1 SQVTM and CDR2 ANQGSEA. CDR3 sequence reads: CSVIFGGNTIYF. DNA of the CDR3: TGCAGCGTTATTTTCGGTGGAAACACCATATATTTT. Based on the CDR3 plus reference TRBV29-1 and TRBJ1-3, the full variable domain is SAVISQKPSRDICQRGTSLTIQCQVDSQVTMMFWYRQQPGQSLTLIATANQGSEATYESGFVIDKFPISRPNLTFSTLTVSNMSPEDSSIYLCSVIFGGNTIYFGEGSWLTVV.

The gene calls are TRBV7-3 and TRBJ2-5; D not certain. Trimming shortened V by 1 base and J by 3 bases, and 6 bases separated the two germline ends. The CDR3 has 13 amino acids. CDR1 is SGHTA, CDR2 FQGTGA, per germline. The CDR3 loop reads CASSLSGKETQYF. In DNA, the CDR3 is TGTGCCAGCAGCTTAAGCGGAAAAGAGACCCAGTACTTC.

The chain has TRBV12-5 and TRBJ2-5; 7 positions match TRBD2. Germline V CDR1 and CDR2: LGHNT, FRNRAP. CDR3 length: 13 residues. The CDR3 nucleotides are TGTGCGTCGAACAGCGGGGCTCAAGAGACCCAGTACTTC. Translated, it gives CASNSGAQETQYF.

The chain combines TRBV7-2 with TRBJ2-7; tentative D call: TRBD1 (6 bases). Trimming shortened V by 2 bases and J by 3 bases, and 14 bases separated the two germline ends. CDR3 length: 15 amino acids. CDR1 is SGHTA, CDR2 FQGNSA, per germline. CDR3 region: CASSLTTGPLYEQYF. The CDR3 DNA reads TGTGCCAGCAGCTTAACGACAGGCCCCCTCTACGAGCAGTACTTC.

The chain has TRBV19 and TRBJ2-7; unclear D gene. The CDR3 consists of 14 residues. Germline CDR1 reads LNHDA; CDR2 reads SQIVND (reference sequence). The germline V and J ends were trimmed by 0 bases and 5 bases, with 11 bases remaining between them. CDR3: CASSIDRWAHEQYF. In nucleotides, the CDR3 is TGTGCCAGTAGTATAGACAGGTGGGCTCACGAGCAGTACTTC.

The rearrangement joins TRBV7-3 to TRBJ2-7, with TRBD2 matching 8 bases. Germline V gene lookup returns CDR1 SGHTA and CDR2 FQGTGA. V was pared by 3 bases and J by 0 bases, with 4 bases of the junction left unmatched. The CDR3 loop spans 15 amino acids. CDR3 loop: CASSFVAGSSYEQYF. For the CDR3, the DNA is TGTGCCAGCAGCTTCGTAGCGGGGAGCTCCTACGAGCAGTACTTC.

A few counts support this clone. The chain carries TRBV19 and TRBJ1-3; no clear D. Germline loops: CDR1 LNHDA, CDR2 SQIVND (reference sequence). The V gene lost 1 base and the J gene lost 0 bases, with 7 bases spanning the gap. CDR3 size: 15 residues. This CDR3 is CASSIGGSSGNTIYF. In DNA, the CDR3 is TGTGCCAGTAGTATAGGCGGGAGCTCTGGAAACACCATATATTTT.